These T cell receptor beta chains were read from a single sample in a study of blood T cell repertoires in COVID-19. TCRdb's table, derived via immunoSEQ multiplex PCR, lists solely in-frame clones and lacks some. Of about 96,000 clones listed, about 81% are singletons. The sequencing sample was made of peripheral blood. All receptors derive from a woman between 55 and 75 years old with acute or convalescent COVID-19. Each CDR3 is given with its conserved first and last residue. The D gene is left open where the match is weak. Clone size, where shown, is once, few, many, or a class for clones that have expanded.

>-|TRBJ1-2|TRBV3-1/TRBV3-2|-
CASSQAPGGAYYGYTF
TGTGCCAGCAGCCAAGCCCCCGGAGGGGCTTACTATGGCTACACCTTC
>-|TRBJ1-2|TRBV4-3|-
CASSQDTAQGYGYTF
TGCGCCAGCAGCCAAGATACGGCACAGGGCTATGGCTACACCTTC
>-|TRBJ1-5|TRBV4-1|TRBD1
CASSETGEVGNQPQHF
TGCGCCAGCAGCGAAACAGGGGAGGTCGGCAATCAGCCCCAGCATTTT
>-|TRBJ1-5|TRBV6-6|TRBD1
CASSDRDSNQPQHF
TGTGCCAGCAGCGACAGGGATAGCAATCAGCCCCAGCATTTT
>-|TRBJ2-5|TRBV30|TRBD2
CAWSVRLAGGYETQYF
TGTGCCTGGAGTGTAAGGCTAGCGGGGGGTTATGAGACCCAGTACTTC
>-|TRBJ2-5|TRBV28|TRBD2
CASSLPRLAGDRETQYF
TGTGCCAGCAGTTTACCCCGACTAGCGGGGGACAGGGAGACCCAGTACTTC
>-|TRBJ1-5|TRBV9|TRBD1
CASSVGQGIQPQHF
TGTGCCAGCAGCGTAGGACAGGGCATTCAGCCCCAGCATTTT
>-|TRBJ1-6|TRBV4-3|-
CASSQAAGGVNSPLHF
TGCGCCAGCAGCCAAGCGGCTGGGGGCGTGAATTCACCCCTCCACTTT
>-|TRBJ1-5|TRBV5-5|-
CASSLVFEYNQPQHF
TGTGCCAGCAGCTTGGTTTTCGAGTACAATCAGCCCCAGCATTTT
>-|TRBJ2-2|TRBV24-1|TRBD2
CATRTGGTGELFF
TGTGCCACCAGGACGGGAGGCACCGGGGAGCTGTTTTTT
>once|TRBJ1-1|TRBV6-5|TRBD1
CASSSRTGWSGEAFF
TGTGCCAGCAGTTCACGGACAGGATGGAGTGGGGAAGCTTTCTTT
>-|TRBJ1-4|TRBV4-2|-
CASRPGGESAFEKLFF
TGTGCCAGCAGACCTGGCGGTGAGAGTGCGTTTGAAAAACTGTTTTTT
>-|TRBJ1-4|TRBV5-5|-
CASSLEDSATNEKLFF
TGTGCCAGCAGCTTGGAGGACAGCGCAACTAATGAAAAACTGTTTTTT
>-|TRBJ1-2|TRBV18|-
CASSPLDSTSHYGYTF
TGTGCCAGCTCACCACTGGACAGCACTTCACATTATGGCTACACCTTC
>few|TRBJ2-1|TRBV6-6|TRBD1
CASTQGQGSLNEQFF
TGTGCCAGCACCCAGGGACAGGGGTCTCTCAATGAGCAGTTCTTC
>-|TRBJ1-2|TRBV11-3|-
CASKNFEGAGYTF
TGTGCCAGCAAAAATTTCGAGGGCGCCGGCTACACCTTC
>-|TRBJ2-1|TRBV7-3|TRBD2
CASSLTSGGTREQFF
TGTGCCAGCAGCCTTACTAGCGGGGGCACGAGGGAGCAGTTCTTC
>few|TRBJ2-2|TRBV9|-
CASSVVRNTGELFF
TGTGCCAGCAGCGTAGTCAGAAACACCGGGGAGCTGTTTTTT
>few|TRBJ1-5|TRBV6-5|TRBD1
CASKGTGGHQPQHF
TGTGCCAGCAAAGGGACAGGCGGTCATCAGCCCCAGCATTTT
>-|TRBJ2-7|TRBV6-6|TRBD1
CASSYSPDRGPSEQYF
TGTGCCAGCAGTTACTCTCCGGACAGGGGCCCTAGCGAGCAGTACTTC
>many|TRBJ1-1|TRBV6-1|-
CASSDPFTEAFF
TGTGCCAGCAGTGACCCTTTCACTGAAGCTTTCTTT
>-|TRBJ1-1|TRBV30|TRBD1
CASKGDRKNTEAFF
TGTGCCTCAAAAGGGGACAGGAAGAACACTGAAGCTTTCTTT
>-|TRBJ1-1|TRBV30|-
CAWIPRRDMNTEAFF
TGTGCCTGGATTCCCCGACGGGACATGAACACTGAAGCTTTCTTT
>-|TRBJ2-7|TRBV5-4|TRBD2
CASSAGTSGTYEQYF
TGTGCCAGCAGCGCAGGGACTAGCGGAACCTACGAGCAGTACTTC
>-|TRBJ2-2|TRBV10-3|-
CAISESGRGNTGELFF
TGTGCCATCAGTGAGTCTGGGCGGGGGAACACCGGGGAGCTGTTTTTT
>-|TRBJ1-1|TRBV3-1/TRBV3-2|-
CASSRVNLPKAGAFF
TGTGCCAGCAGCCGCGTGAACCTACCAAAAGCCGGAGCTTTCTTT
>-|TRBJ2-3|TRBV4-2|-
CASSQELRSTDTQYF
TGTGCCAGCAGCCAAGAGTTGAGGAGCACAGATACGCAGTATTTT
>-|TRBJ1-6|TRBV2|TRBD1
CASITDRVNSPLHF
TGTGCCAGCATTACGGACAGGGTCAATTCACCCCTCCACTTT
>-|TRBJ2-1|TRBV10-3|TRBD2
CAIRGLDSNEQFF
TGTGCCATCAGAGGACTAGATAGCAATGAGCAGTTCTTC
>-|TRBJ2-2|TRBV28|-
CASSLRDTGELFF
TGTGCCAGCAGTTTACGAGACACCGGGGAGCTGTTTTTT
>-|TRBJ2-5|TRBV4-2|-
CASSQGRGAEETQYF
TGTGCCAGCAGCCAAGGGAGGGGCGCGGAAGAGACCCAGTACTTC
>-|TRBJ1-2|TRBV12-3/TRBV12-4|-
CASSTDSSYGYTF
TGTGCCAGCAGTACAGACAGCTCCTATGGCTACACCTTC
>-|TRBJ2-5|TRBV7-3|-
CASTERRSQGLETQYF
TGTGCCAGCACCGAGAGACGTAGTCAGGGGCTAGAGACCCAGTACTTC
>-|TRBJ1-3|TRBV5-8|-
CASSRDSGNTIYF
TGTGCCAGCAGCCGGGACTCTGGAAACACCATATATTTT
>once|TRBJ2-5|TRBV11-2|-
CASSSIPVWRDSQETQYF
TGTGCCAGCAGCTCCATCCCAGTTTGGAGGGACAGCCAAGAGACCCAGTACTTC
>-|TRBJ1-1|TRBV19|-
CATSRGWGQSNTEAFF
TGTGCCACCAGTAGAGGGTGGGGACAATCGAACACTGAAGCTTTCTTT
>-|TRBJ1-5|TRBV28|TRBD1
CASSSGQGAAQPQHF
TGTGCCAGCAGTTCGGGACAGGGGGCCGCTCAGCCCCAGCATTTT
>-|TRBJ1-1|TRBV10-2|-
CASRKPEGTEAFF
TGCGCCAGCAGGAAGCCGGAGGGCACTGAAGCTTTCTTT
>-|TRBJ1-2|TRBV30|TRBD1
CAWSRVGQGRGYTF
TGTGCCTGGAGTCGAGTCGGACAGGGCCGTGGCTACACCTTC
>-|TRBJ2-7|TRBV2|-
CASSYSSEGYF
TGTGCCAGCAGTTATTCATCAGAGGGGTACTTC
>-|TRBJ2-7|TRBV18|TRBD1
CASSTQGDEQYF
TGTGCCAGCTCAACGCAGGGGGACGAGCAGTACTTC
>-|TRBJ2-7|TRBV19|-
CASGDYEQYF
TGTGCCTCGGGGGATTACGAGCAGTACTTC